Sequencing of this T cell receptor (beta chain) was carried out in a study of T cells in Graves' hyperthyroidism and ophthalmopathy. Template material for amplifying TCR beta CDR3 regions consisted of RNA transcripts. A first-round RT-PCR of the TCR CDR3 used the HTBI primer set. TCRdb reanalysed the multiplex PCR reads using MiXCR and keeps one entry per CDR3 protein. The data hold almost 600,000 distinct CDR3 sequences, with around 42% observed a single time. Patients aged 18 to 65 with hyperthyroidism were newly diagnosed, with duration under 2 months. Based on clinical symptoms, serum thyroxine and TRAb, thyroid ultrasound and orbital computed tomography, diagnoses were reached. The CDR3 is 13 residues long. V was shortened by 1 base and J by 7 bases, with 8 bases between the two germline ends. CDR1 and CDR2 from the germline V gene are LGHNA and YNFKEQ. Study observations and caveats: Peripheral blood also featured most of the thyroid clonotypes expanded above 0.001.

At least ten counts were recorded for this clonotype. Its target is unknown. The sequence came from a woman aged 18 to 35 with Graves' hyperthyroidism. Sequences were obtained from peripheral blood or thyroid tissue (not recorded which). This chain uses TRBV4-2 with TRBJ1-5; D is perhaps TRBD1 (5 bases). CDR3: CASSQAWGQPQHF. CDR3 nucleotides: TGTGCCAGCAGCCAAGCCTGGGGCCAGCCCCAGCATTTT.